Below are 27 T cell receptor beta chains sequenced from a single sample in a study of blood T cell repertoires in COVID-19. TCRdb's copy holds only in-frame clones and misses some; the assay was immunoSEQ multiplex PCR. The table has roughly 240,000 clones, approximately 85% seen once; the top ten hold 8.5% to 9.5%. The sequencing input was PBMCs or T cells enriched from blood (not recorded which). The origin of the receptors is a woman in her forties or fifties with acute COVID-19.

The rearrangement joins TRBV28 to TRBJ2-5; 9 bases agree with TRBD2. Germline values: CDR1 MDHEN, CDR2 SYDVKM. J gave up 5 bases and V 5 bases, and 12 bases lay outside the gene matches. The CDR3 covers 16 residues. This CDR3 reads CASSPPTSGSLETQYF. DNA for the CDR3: TGTGCCAGCAGTCCCCCCACTAGCGGGTCTCTTGAGACCCAGTACTTC.

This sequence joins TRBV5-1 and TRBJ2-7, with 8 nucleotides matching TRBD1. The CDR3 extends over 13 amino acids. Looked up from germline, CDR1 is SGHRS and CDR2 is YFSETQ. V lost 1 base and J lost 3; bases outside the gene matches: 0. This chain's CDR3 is CASSLTGGYEQYF. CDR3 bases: TGCGCCAGCAGCTTGACAGGGGGCTACGAGCAGTACTTC.

The CDR3 DNA is TGTGCCAGCAGCCAAGATCCCAGGGGGCGCAGGCCCCAGTACTTC. Its protein is CASSQDPRGRRPQYF. The chain uses TRBV3-1 (or the pseudogene TRBV3-2) and TRBJ2-5, with TRBD1 identical over 8 bases. Trimming removed 0 bases from V and 9 bases from J; junction bases left unmatched: 9. CDR3 length: 15 amino acids. CDR1 and CDR2 from the germline V gene are LGHDT and YNNKEL (reference sequence).

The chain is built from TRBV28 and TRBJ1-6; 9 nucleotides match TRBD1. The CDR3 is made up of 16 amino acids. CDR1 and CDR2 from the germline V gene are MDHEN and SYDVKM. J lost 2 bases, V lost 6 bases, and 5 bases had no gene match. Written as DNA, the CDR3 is TGTGCCAGCAGCAACGGACAGGGGCCCTATAATTCACCCCTCCACTTT. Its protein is CASSNGQGPYNSPLHF.

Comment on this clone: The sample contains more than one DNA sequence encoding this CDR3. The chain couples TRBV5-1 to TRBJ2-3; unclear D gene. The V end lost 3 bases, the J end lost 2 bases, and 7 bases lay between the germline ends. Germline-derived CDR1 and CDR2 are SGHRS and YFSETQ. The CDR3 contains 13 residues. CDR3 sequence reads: CASSSSFTDTQYF. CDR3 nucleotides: TGCGCCAGCAGCTCCTCTTTCACAGATACGCAGTATTTT.

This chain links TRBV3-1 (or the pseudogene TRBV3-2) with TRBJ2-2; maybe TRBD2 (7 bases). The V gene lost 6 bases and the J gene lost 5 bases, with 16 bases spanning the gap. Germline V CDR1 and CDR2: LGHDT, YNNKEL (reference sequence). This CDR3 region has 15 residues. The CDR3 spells CASSLSAGATGELFF. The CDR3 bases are TGTGCCAGCAGTCTCAGCGCGGGGGCAACCGGGGAGCTGTTTTTT.

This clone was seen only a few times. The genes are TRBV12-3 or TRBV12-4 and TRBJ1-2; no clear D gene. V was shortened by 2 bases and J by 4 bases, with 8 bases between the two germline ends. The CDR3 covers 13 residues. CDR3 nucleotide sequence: TGTGCCAGCAGTTTAAAGGCAGGCTATGGCTACACCTTC. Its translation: CASSLKAGYGYTF.

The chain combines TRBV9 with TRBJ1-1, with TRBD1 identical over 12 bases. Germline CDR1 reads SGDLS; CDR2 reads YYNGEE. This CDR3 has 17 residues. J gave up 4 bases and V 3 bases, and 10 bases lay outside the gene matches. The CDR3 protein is CASSDGDRGLVGTEAFF. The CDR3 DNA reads TGTGCCAGCAGCGATGGGGACAGGGGGCTAGTTGGCACTGAAGCTTTCTTT. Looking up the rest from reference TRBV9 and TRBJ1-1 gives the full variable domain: DSGVTQTPKHLITATGQRVTLRCSPRSGDLSVYWYQQSLDQGLQFLIQYYNGEERAKGNILERFSAQQFPDLHSELNLSSLELGDSALYFCASSDGDRGLVGTEAFFGQGTRLTVV.

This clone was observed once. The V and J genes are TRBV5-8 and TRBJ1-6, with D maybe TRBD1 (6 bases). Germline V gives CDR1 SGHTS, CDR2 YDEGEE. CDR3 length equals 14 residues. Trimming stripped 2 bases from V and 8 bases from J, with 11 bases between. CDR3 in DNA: TGTGCCAGCAGCTTCAGGGGCTGGGATTCACCCCTCCACTTT. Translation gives CASSFRGWDSPLHF.

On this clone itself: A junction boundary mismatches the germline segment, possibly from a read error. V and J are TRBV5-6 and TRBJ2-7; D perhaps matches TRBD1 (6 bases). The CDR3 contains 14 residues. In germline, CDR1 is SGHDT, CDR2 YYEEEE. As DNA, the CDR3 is TGTGCCAGCAGCTTGTTTGGTGTTTCGGCAGGGGAGAACTTC. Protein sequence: CASSLFGVSAGENF.

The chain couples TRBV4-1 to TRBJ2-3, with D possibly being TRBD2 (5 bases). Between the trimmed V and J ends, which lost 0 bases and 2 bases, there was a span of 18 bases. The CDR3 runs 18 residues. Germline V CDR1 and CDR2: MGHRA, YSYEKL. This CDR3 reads CASSQEFGVGSVTDTQYF. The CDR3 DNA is TGCGCCAGCAGCCAAGAATTCGGGGTGGGGTCGGTCACAGATACGCAGTATTTT.

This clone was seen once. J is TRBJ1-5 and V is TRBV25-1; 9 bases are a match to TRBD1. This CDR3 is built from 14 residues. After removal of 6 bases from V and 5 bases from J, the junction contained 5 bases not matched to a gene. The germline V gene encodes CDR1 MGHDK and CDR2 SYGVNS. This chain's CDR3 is CASRAQGAHQPQHF. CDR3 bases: TGTGCCAGCAGGGCACAGGGGGCCCATCAGCCCCAGCATTTT.

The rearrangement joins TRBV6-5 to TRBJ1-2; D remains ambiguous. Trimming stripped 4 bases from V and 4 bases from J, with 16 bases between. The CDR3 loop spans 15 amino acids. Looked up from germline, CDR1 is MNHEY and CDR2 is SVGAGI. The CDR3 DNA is TGTGCCAGCAGTTCCGGGAACCTTCTTCCCTATGGCTACACCTTC. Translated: CASSSGNLLPYGYTF.

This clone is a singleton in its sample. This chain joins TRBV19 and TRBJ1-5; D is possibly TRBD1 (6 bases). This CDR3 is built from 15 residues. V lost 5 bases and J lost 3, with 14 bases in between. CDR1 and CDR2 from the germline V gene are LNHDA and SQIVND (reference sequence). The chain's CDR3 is CASSPSWTDNQPQHF. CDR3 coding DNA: TGTGCCAGTAGTCCTTCCTGGACAGACAATCAGCCCCAGCATTTT. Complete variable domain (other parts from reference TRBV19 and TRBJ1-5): DGGITQSPKYLFRKEGQNVTLSCEQNLNHDAMYWYRQDPGQGLRLIYYSQIVNDFQKGDIAEGYSVSREKKESFPLTVTSAQKNPTAFYLCASSPSWTDNQPQHFGDGTRLSIL.

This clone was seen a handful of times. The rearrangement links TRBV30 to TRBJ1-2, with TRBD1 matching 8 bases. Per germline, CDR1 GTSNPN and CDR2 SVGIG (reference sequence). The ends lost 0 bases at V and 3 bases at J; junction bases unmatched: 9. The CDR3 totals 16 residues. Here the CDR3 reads CAWSVLGQGAYYGYTF. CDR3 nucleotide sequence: TGTGCCTGGAGTGTACTCGGTCAGGGGGCTTACTATGGCTACACCTTC.

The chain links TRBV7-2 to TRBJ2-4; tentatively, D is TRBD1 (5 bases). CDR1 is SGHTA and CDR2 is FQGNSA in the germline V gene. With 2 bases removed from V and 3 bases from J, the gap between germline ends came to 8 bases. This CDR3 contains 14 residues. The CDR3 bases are TGTGCCAGCAGCTTACAGGGAAGCAAAAACATTCAGTACTTC. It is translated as CASSLQGSKNIQYF.

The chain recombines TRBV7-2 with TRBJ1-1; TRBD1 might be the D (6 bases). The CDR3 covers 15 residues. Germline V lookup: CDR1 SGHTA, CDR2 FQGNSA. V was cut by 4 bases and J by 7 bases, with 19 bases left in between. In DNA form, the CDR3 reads TGTGCCAGCAGCTCGGGGAACCCGGGACACCATGAAGCTTTCTTT. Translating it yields CASSSGNPGHHEAFF. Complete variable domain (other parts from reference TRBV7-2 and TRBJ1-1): GAGVSQSPSNKVTEKGKDVELRCDPISGHTALYWYRQSLGQGLEFLIYFQGNSAPDKSGLPSDRFSAERTGGSVSTLTIQRTQQEDSAVYLCASSSGNPGHHEAFFGQGTRLTVV.

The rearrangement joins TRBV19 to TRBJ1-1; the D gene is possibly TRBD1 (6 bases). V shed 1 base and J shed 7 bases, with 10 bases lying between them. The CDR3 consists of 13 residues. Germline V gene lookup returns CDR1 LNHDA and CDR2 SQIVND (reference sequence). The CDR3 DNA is TGTGCCAGTAGTATAGTCAGGGGATATGAAGCTTTCTTT. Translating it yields CASSIVRGYEAFF. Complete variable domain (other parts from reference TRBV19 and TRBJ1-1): DGGITQSPKYLFRKEGQNVTLSCEQNLNHDAMYWYRQDPGQGLRLIYYSQIVNDFQKGDIAEGYSVSREKKESFPLTVTSAQKNPTAFYLCASSIVRGYEAFFGQGTRLTVV.

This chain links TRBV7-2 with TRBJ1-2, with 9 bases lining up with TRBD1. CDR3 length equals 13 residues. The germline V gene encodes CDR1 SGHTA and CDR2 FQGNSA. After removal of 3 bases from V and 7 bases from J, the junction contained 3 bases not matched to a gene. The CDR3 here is CASSLGTGSGYTF. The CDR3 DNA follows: TGTGCCAGCAGCTTGGGGACAGGGTCTGGCTACACCTTC.

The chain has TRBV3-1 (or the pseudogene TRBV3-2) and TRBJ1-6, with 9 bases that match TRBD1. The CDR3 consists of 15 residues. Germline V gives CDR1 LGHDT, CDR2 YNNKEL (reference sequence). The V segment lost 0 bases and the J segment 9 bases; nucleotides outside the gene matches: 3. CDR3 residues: CASSQEDRGTSPLHF. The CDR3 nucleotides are TGTGCCAGCAGCCAAGAGGACAGGGGAACTTCACCCCTCCACTTT.

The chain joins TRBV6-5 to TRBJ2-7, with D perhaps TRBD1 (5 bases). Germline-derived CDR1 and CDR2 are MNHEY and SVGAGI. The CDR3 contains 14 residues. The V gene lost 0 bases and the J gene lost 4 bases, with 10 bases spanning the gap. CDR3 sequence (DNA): TGTGCCAGCAGTTACTCACTCCAGGGATACGAGCAGTACTTC. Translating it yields CASSYSLQGYEQYF.

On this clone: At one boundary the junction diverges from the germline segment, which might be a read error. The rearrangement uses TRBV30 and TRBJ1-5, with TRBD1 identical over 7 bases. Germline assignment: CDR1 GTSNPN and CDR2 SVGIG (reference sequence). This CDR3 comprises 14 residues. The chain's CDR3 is CAWSLRGGKQPQHF. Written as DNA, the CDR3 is TGTGCCTGGAGTCTCCGAGGGGGCAAACAGCCCCAGCATTTT.

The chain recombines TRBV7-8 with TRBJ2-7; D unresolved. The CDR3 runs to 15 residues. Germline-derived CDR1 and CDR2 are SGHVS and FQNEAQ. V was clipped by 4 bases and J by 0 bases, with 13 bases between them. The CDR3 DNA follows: TGTGCCAGCAGCTCGGTGAACCTGAGCTCCTACGAGCAGTACTTC. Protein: CASSSVNLSSYEQYF.

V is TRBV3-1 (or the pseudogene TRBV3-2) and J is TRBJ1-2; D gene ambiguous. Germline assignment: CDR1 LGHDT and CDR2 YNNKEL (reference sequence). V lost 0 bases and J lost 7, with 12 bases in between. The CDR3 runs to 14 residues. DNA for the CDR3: TGTGCCAGCAGCCAAGATCCAGGATCGAGTGGCTACACCTTC. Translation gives CASSQDPGSSGYTF.

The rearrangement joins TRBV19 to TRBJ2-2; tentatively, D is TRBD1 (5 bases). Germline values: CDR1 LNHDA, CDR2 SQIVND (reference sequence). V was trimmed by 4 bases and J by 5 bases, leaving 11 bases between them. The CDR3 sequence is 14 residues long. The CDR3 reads CASSKRRGTGELFF. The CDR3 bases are TGTGCCAGTAGTAAGAGAAGGGGTACCGGGGAGCTGTTTTTT.

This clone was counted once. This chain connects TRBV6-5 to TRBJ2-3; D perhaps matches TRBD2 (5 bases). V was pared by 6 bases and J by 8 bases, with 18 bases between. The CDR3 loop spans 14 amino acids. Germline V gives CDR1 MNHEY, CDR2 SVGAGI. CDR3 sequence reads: CASSPKLVEGTQYF. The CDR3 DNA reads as TGTGCCAGCAGCCCCAAACTAGTCGAGGGTACGCAGTATTTT.

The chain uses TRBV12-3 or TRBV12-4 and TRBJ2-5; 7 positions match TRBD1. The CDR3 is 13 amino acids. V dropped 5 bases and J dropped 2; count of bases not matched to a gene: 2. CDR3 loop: CASSRQGQETQYF. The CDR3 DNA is TGTGCCAGCAGTCGACAGGGACAAGAGACCCAGTACTTC.